A single sample is the source of the 17 T cell receptor beta chains below, sequenced in a study of T-cell memory formation after mild COVID-19. One entry per CDR3 protein results from TCRdb running MiXCR on the 5' RACE reads. The sample has 450,000 to 650,000 distinct CDR3 sequences; approximately 21% are singletons. The sample consisted of PBMCs or a T cell subset sorted from them (not recorded which). The receptors derive from an adult woman who had mild COVID-19 (a few samples of this study predate the infection). Cell type and time point are not known.

The genes are TRBV10-2 and TRBJ1-2, with D possibly being TRBD1 (5 bases). Germline V gene data show CDR1 as WSHSY and CDR2 as SAAADI. V was cut by 6 bases and J by 4 bases, with 9 bases left in between. This CDR3 comprises 12 residues. The DNA for the CDR3 is TGCGCCAGCAGACAGGACGCCTATGGCTACACCTTC. Its translation: CASRQDAYGYTF.

This clonotype was observed a handful of times. The chain uses TRBV6-5 and TRBJ2-1, with 14 bases fitting TRBD2. The trim removed 2 bases at V and 8 bases at J, leaving 8 bases unmatched. The CDR3 sequence is 17 residues long. CDR1 MNHEY and CDR2 SVGAGI come from the germline V gene. CDR3 bases: TGTGCCAGCAGTTACCAACAGGGACTAGCGGGAGATGATGAGCAGTTCTTC. This encodes CASSYQQGLAGDDEQFF.

In its sample, this clonotype was seen a few times. The chain joins TRBV24-1 to TRBJ2-1, with 7 bases fitting TRBD2. This CDR3 spans 14 amino acids. The ends lost 5 bases at V and 0 bases at J; junction bases unmatched: 0. The germline CDR1 and CDR2 sequences are KGHDR and SFDVKD. CDR3 amino acids: CATSGGSSYNEQFF. The CDR3 nucleotides are TGTGCCACCAGTGGCGGGAGCTCCTACAATGAGCAGTTCTTC.

The rearrangement links TRBV19 to TRBJ2-1, with TRBD2 matching over 10 bases. CDR1 is LNHDA and CDR2 is SQIVND in the germline V gene (reference sequence). With 5 bases clipped from V and 0 bases from J, the junction kept 10 bases outside the gene matches. This CDR3 contains 18 residues. The CDR3 DNA follows: TGTGCCAGTAGTTTTAGTGTCACTAGCGGGGTCTCCTACAATGAGCAGTTCTTC. It specifies CASSFSVTSGVSYNEQFF.

V usage is TRBV7-9 and J usage is TRBJ2-7; 10 bases are shared with TRBD2. CDR1 and CDR2 from the germline V gene are SEHNR and FQNEAQ (reference sequence). This CDR3 comprises 16 residues. Losses at the gene ends were 4 bases for V and 3 bases for J; bases not matched to a gene: 9. This CDR3 reads CASSYVGLAAFYEQYF. CDR3 nucleotide sequence: TGTGCCAGCAGCTACGTAGGACTAGCGGCATTCTACGAGCAGTACTTC. The variable domain in full, completed from reference TRBV7-9 and TRBJ2-7, reads DTGVSQNPRHKITKRGQNVTFRCDPISEHNRLYWYRQTLGQGPEFLTYFQNEAQLEKSRLLSDRFSAERPKGSFSTLEIQRTEQGDSAMYLCASSYVGLAAFYEQYFGPGTRLTVT.

This clonotype turned up a few times. The rearrangement joins TRBV19 to TRBJ1-1; D uncertain. Trimming cost V 4 bases and J 6 bases, with 12 bases left between them. The CDR3 runs 13 residues. CDR1 is LNHDA, CDR2 SQIVND, per germline (reference sequence). Written as DNA, the CDR3 is TGTGCCAGTAGTACCCCGGCAGCGGCTGAAGCTTTCTTT. Translation gives CASSTPAAAEAFF.

The table lists this clonotype with a few counts. J is TRBJ1-2 and V is TRBV29-1, with 7 bases lining up with TRBD1. J lost 8 bases, V lost 7 bases, and 13 bases had no gene match. The CDR3 spans 13 residues. Germline V gene data show CDR1 as SQVTM and CDR2 as ANQGSEA. CDR3: CSGETGRNLGYTF. As DNA, the CDR3 is TGCAGCGGGGAGACAGGGCGTAACTTGGGCTACACCTTC.

The chain has TRBV4-2 and TRBJ1-2; D call uncertain. Germline CDR1 and CDR2: LGHNA and YNFKEQ. V was shortened by 3 bases and J by 6 bases, with 14 bases between the two germline ends. This CDR3 has 14 amino acids. The CDR3 nucleotides are TGTGCCAGCAGCCATGTCGTGGGGATCGATGGCTACACCTTC. Protein product: CASSHVVGIDGYTF.

This chain connects TRBV7-8 to TRBJ2-4, with TRBD2 matching over 11 bases. With 6 bases clipped from V and 5 bases from J, the junction kept 21 bases outside the gene matches. The germline CDR1 and CDR2 sequences are SGHVS and FQNEAQ. This CDR3 contains 20 residues. The CDR3 DNA is TGTGCCAGCAGTATACTAGCGGGGGCCCGGAAGGGGAGAGGCGAAAACATTCAGTACTTC. Translating gives CASSILAGARKGRGENIQYF.

The rearrangement links TRBV6-2 or TRBV6-3 to TRBJ2-3; D gene uncertain. The CDR3 has 16 residues. V gave up 0 bases and J gave up 3 bases, with 13 bases separating them. The germline V gene encodes CDR1 MNHEY and CDR2 SVGEGT. CDR3 nucleotides: TGTGCCAGCAGTTACTCGATAGCAGGAATGACAGATACGCAGTATTTT. Translating gives CASSYSIAGMTDTQYF.

This clonotype was detected a few times. This chain connects TRBV5-1 to TRBJ2-7, with D tentatively TRBD1 (6 bases). This CDR3 has 16 residues. From germline, CDR1 is SGHRS and CDR2 YFSETQ. The V end lost 0 bases, the J end lost 1 base, and 14 bases lay between the germline ends. The CDR3 loop reads CASSLAPFGQSYEQYF. The CDR3 bases are TGCGCCAGCAGCTTGGCCCCGTTTGGACAGTCCTACGAGCAGTACTTC.

The chain uses TRBV2 and TRBJ1-2; 9 bases are a match to TRBD1. Germline CDR1 reads SNHLY; CDR2 reads FYNNEI. V was clipped by 0 bases and J by 1 base; unmatched bases: 9. The CDR3 length is 18 residues. For the CDR3, the DNA is TGTGCCAGCAGTGAAGCTGGGACAGGGCATTTGAATAACTATGGCTACACCTTC. Amino acid sequence: CASSEAGTGHLNNYGYTF.

The table lists this clonotype with a count of one. V usage is TRBV9 and J usage is TRBJ2-7, with 8 positions matching TRBD1. With 3 bases clipped from V and 6 bases from J, the junction kept 5 bases outside the gene matches. This CDR3 spans 13 amino acids. CDR1 SGDLS and CDR2 YYNGEE come from the germline V gene. The CDR3 DNA follows: TGTGCCAGCAGCGAATTACAGGGGGGCGAGCAGTACTTC. This translates into CASSELQGGEQYF.

The chain is built from TRBV4-1 and TRBJ1-5; no firm D call. The germline V gene has CDR1 MGHRA and CDR2 YSYEKL. The CDR3 consists of 16 residues. With 1 base removed from V and 0 bases from J, the gap between germline ends came to 10 bases. The CDR3 DNA follows: TGCGCCAGCAGCCAAGGGGCAGATTATAGCAATCAGCCCCAGCATTTT. This sequence encodes CASSQGADYSNQPQHF.

The chain couples TRBV6-6 to TRBJ1-1; the match to TRBD1 covers 7 bases. After removal of 2 bases from V and 7 bases from J, the junction contained 4 bases not matched to a gene. Per the germline V gene, CDR1 is MNHNY and CDR2 is SVGAGI (reference sequence). The CDR3 runs 13 residues. This chain's CDR3 is CASSYQQGFEAFF. As DNA, the CDR3 is TGTGCCAGCAGTTACCAACAGGGGTTTGAAGCTTTCTTT.

This chain connects TRBV6-5 to TRBJ2-2; D uncertain. CDR1 and CDR2 (germline): MNHEY, SVGAGI. V was cut by 0 bases and J by 6 bases, with 5 bases left in between. The CDR3 is 13 residues long. CDR3 sequence reads: CASSYSTPGELFF. CDR3 DNA: TGTGCCAGCAGTTACTCGACGCCCGGGGAGCTGTTTTTT.

The chain carries TRBV7-2 and TRBJ2-2; no clear D gene. The germline CDR1 and CDR2 sequences are SGHTA and FQGNSA. The CDR3 consists of 14 residues. With 0 bases removed from V and 4 bases from J, the gap between germline ends came to 6 bases. The CDR3 DNA sequence: TGTGCCAGCAGCTTAGCACAAGTCACCGGGGAGCTGTTTTTT. As protein: CASSLAQVTGELFF.